The clone carrying this T cell receptor beta chain was observed a few times. Its specificity is unknown. The sample originates from a study of T cell repertoires in cytomegalovirus infection. Overall study context: The study used recently identified HLA-C-restricted and well-studied HLA-B-restricted CMV epitopes. Both a matching HLA type and CMV infection were indicated by public TCR beta signatures. Overall study findings and caveats: Frequencies of public TCR beta families were cumulated, and this identified carriers of CMV plus the relevant HLA. Ex vivo responses were dominated by HLA-C-restricted CMV-specific TCR beta clonotypes.

MiXCR was run by TCRdb on the reads, yielding one entry per CDR3 protein. The table records approximately 81,000 distinct CDR3 sequences, 20% to 30% of them present only once. Germline loops: CDR1 SGHTA, CDR2 FQGNSA. The V and J ends lost 3 bases and 5 bases respectively, with 11 bases between them. The CDR3 runs to 13 residues. The TCR sequence derives from a human donor in good health (CMV status not recorded). Some clones in this sample may be carry-over from other donors' samples. The V and J genes are TRBV7-2 and TRBJ2-7; a possible D gene is TRBD2 (5 bases). The sample was CD8+ T cells from cultured PBMCs, taken from culture after CMV antigen stimulation. The DNA of the CDR3 is TGTGCCAGCAGCTTGGCTAGCCCTAACGAGCAGTACTTC. Amino acid sequence: CASSLASPNEQYF.